The rows below give T cell receptor beta chains drawn from one sample of a study of cytomegalovirus exposure and HLA in healthy donors. Sequencing used immunoSEQ multiplex PCR; TCRdb keeps in-frame clones, though not all of them. Of 95,000 to 100,000 clones listed, about four fifths were seen once; the top ten hold 6.5% to 8.5%. The specimen sequenced was PBMCs. Receptors were obtained from a human donor in good health. Each CDR3 is given without its conserved first and last residue. The D gene is left open where the match is weak.

v_gene	j_gene	d_gene	CDR3aa
TRBV4-1	TRBJ1-6	.	ASSQPNTDSNSPLH
TRBV18	TRBJ2-2	.	ASSPTTTGNTGELF
TRBV6-1	TRBJ2-1	TRBD2	ASSASGRAEGEQF
TRBV6-1	TRBJ1-1	.	ASSESGLNTEAF
TRBV5-1	TRBJ2-1	TRBD2	ASSSELAREF
TRBV9	TRBJ2-7	TRBD2	ASSVTSGFSYEQY
TRBV7-2	TRBJ2-2	.	ASSPDTGLTGELF
TRBV19	TRBJ2-7	.	ASSTQGHRDYEQY
TRBV5-6	TRBJ1-1	TRBD1	ASSSDRGTEAF
TRBV7-9	TRBJ2-2	.	ASSLVERNTGELF
TRBV5-6	TRBJ2-2	TRBD2	ASSTMTSGPRNTGELF
TRBV6-5	TRBJ2-5	.	ASSRLGNVQETQY
TRBV5-1	TRBJ2-3	TRBD2	ASSPLAGTDTQY
TRBV7-2	TRBJ1-1	.	ASSPKRLPSDTEAF
TRBV5-6	TRBJ2-3	.	ASSPRGSADTQY
TRBV5-4	TRBJ1-3	TRBD1	ASSLQGGGGNTIY
TRBV27	TRBJ2-3	.	ASSQYSTLLSTDTQY
TRBV2	TRBJ2-7	.	ASNPGTPLSEQY
TRBV5-1	TRBJ2-1	TRBD2	ASSLVARSGGSSYNEQF
TRBV5-5	TRBJ2-6	.	ASSLRSSSGANVLT
TRBV6-1	TRBJ2-2	.	ASREVGINTGELF
TRBV7-9	TRBJ2-1	.	ASSLPFRSVSYNEQF
TRBV6-5	TRBJ2-7	.	ASSYSRDNYEQY
TRBV7-8	TRBJ2-3	.	ASSPSTDTQY
TRBV6-6	TRBJ1-4	.	ASSYDTGLNEKLF
TRBV21-1	TRBJ1-6	.	ASSARRETYYNSPLH
TRBV5-1	TRBJ1-1	TRBD1	ASSLAGQRNTEAF
TRBV14	TRBJ2-3	TRBD1	ASSQGQGITDTQY
TRBV9	TRBJ2-7	TRBD1	ASSAGQGISYEQY
TRBV7-9	TRBJ1-1	TRBD1	ASRDWTGDTEAF
TRBV6-1	TRBJ2-1	TRBD2	ASSESLRGDYYNEQF
TRBV18	TRBJ1-3	TRBD1	ASSPRQGSGNTIY
TRBV5-1	TRBJ1-2	.	ASSSRVQNYGYT
TRBV14	TRBJ1-4	.	ASSQAPRGRADEKLF
TRBV7-8	TRBJ2-1	TRBD2	ASSRHFSGGAYNEQF
TRBV5-1	TRBJ2-7	TRBD2	ASSRSGSGYEQY
TRBV19	TRBJ1-1	.	ASSIKPQTGNTEAF
TRBV7-9	TRBJ2-2	TRBD1	ASRRRQGGTGELF
TRBV6-5	TRBJ1-1	.	ASRDPGHLTEAF
TRBV6-6	TRBJ1-2	.	ASRDSNYGYT
TRBV7-9	TRBJ2-2	.	ASSSDRNTGELF
TRBV5-1	TRBJ2-2	.	ASSSGVAGELF
TRBV7-9	TRBJ1-5	.	ASSLGQIQSNQPQH
TRBV4-2	TRBJ2-5	TRBD1	ASSPESTGVQETQY
TRBV5-8	TRBJ1-6	TRBD1	ASSSRTGRFPPLH
TRBV5-8	TRBJ1-2	.	ASSPNSPGYT
TRBV6-5	TRBJ2-5	TRBD2	ASSRSLAGGPQY
TRBV5-4	TRBJ2-2	TRBD2	ASSLAGGAGELF
TRBV29-1	TRBJ1-3	.	SVRRGLGNIIY